These T cell receptor beta chains were read from a single sample in a study of blood T cell repertoires in COVID-19. TCRdb's copy holds only in-frame clones and misses some; the assay was immunoSEQ multiplex PCR. Among some 150,000 clones listed, about 85% were seen once. Sequencing was carried out using peripheral blood. These receptors came from a woman in her thirties or forties with active or convalescent COVID-19. CDR3s include the opening cysteine and the closing phenylalanine or tryptophan. Each record gives: J gene, clone size, D gene, V gene, CDR3 DNA, CDR3 protein. D genes are given only for firm matches. Clone size appears in some rows only: once, few, many, or a class for an expanded clone.

j_gene: TRBJ1-2; abundance: once; d_gene: TRBD1; v_gene: TRBV5-1; CDR3nt: TGCGCCAGCAGCTTGGGACAGGGACGTGGCTACACCTTC; CDR3aa: CASSLGQGRGYTF
j_gene: TRBJ1-2; abundance: -; d_gene: -; v_gene: TRBV5-1; CDR3nt: TGCGCCAGCAGCTTGGGACAGGCGGCTGGCTACACCTTC; CDR3aa: CASSLGQAAGYTF
j_gene: TRBJ2-5; abundance: -; d_gene: -; v_gene: TRBV19; CDR3nt: -; CDR3aa: CASTSDRGETQYF
j_gene: TRBJ2-1; abundance: -; d_gene: TRBD2; v_gene: TRBV3-1/TRBV3-2; CDR3nt: TGTGCCAGCAGCCAAAGAGGTCTAGCGGGCACCCCCTACAATGAGCAGTTCTTC; CDR3aa: CASSQRGLAGTPYNEQFF
j_gene: TRBJ2-4; abundance: -; d_gene: TRBD1; v_gene: TRBV24-1; CDR3nt: TGTGCCACCCAAAGGACAGGGGGCGCCAAAAACATTCAGTACTTC; CDR3aa: CATQRTGGAKNIQYF
j_gene: TRBJ1-1; abundance: -; d_gene: TRBD1; v_gene: TRBV7-8; CDR3nt: TGTGCCAGCAGCTGGGACAGGGGGAAAGGGAACACTGAAGCTTTCTTT; CDR3aa: CASSWDRGKGNTEAFF
j_gene: TRBJ2-3; abundance: few; d_gene: TRBD2; v_gene: TRBV9; CDR3nt: TGTGCCAGCAGCGTAGGGGTAGCGGGGAGCACAGATACGCAGTATTTT; CDR3aa: CASSVGVAGSTDTQYF
j_gene: TRBJ2-7; abundance: -; d_gene: -; v_gene: TRBV11-2; CDR3nt: TGTGCCAGCAGCTTAGCAGGGGAAGTTTCCTACGAGCAGTACTTC; CDR3aa: CASSLAGEVSYEQYF
j_gene: TRBJ1-2; abundance: -; d_gene: TRBD1; v_gene: TRBV28; CDR3nt: TGTGCCAGCTTTAATCTAGCCCCGACCTTGGGACAGGGAGGCAACTATGGCTACACCTTC; CDR3aa: CASFNLAPTLGQGGNYGYTF
j_gene: TRBJ2-7; abundance: once; d_gene: -; v_gene: TRBV6-5; CDR3nt: TGTGCCAGCAGTTACCGAACTGCGTCCTACGAGCAGTACTTC; CDR3aa: CASSYRTASYEQYF
j_gene: TRBJ2-1; abundance: -; d_gene: -; v_gene: TRBV10-1; CDR3nt: TGCGCCAGCAGTGAGATTGGCAGGGGATCAGGGGGGGAGCAGTTCTTC; CDR3aa: CASSEIGRGSGGEQFF
j_gene: TRBJ2-6; abundance: many; d_gene: TRBD1; v_gene: TRBV9; CDR3nt: TGTGCCAGCAGCAGTGGACAGGGATCGGCTGGGGCCAACGTCCTGACTTTC; CDR3aa: CASSSGQGSAGANVLTF
j_gene: TRBJ1-2; abundance: -; d_gene: TRBD1; v_gene: TRBV27; CDR3nt: TGTGCCAGCAGTTTCGGGGACAGGAGTGGCTACACCTTC; CDR3aa: CASSFGDRSGYTF
j_gene: TRBJ1-1; abundance: -; d_gene: -; v_gene: TRBV19; CDR3nt: TGTGCCAGTACGGTCGGGATGAACACTGAAGCTTTCTTT; CDR3aa: CASTVGMNTEAFF
j_gene: TRBJ1-2; abundance: -; d_gene: TRBD1; v_gene: TRBV20-1; CDR3nt: TGCAGTGCTAGTAGGGACAGGGATGGCTACACCTTC; CDR3aa: CSASRDRDGYTF
j_gene: TRBJ2-2; abundance: -; d_gene: -; v_gene: TRBV6-5; CDR3nt: TGTGCCAGCGGGCCCCTCCCGACCGGGGAGCTGTTTTTT; CDR3aa: CASGPLPTGELFF
j_gene: TRBJ1-4; abundance: -; d_gene: TRBD1; v_gene: TRBV7-9; CDR3nt: TGTGCCAGCAGCTTAGGGGGACAGGCCAATGAAAAACTGTTTTTT; CDR3aa: CASSLGGQANEKLFF
j_gene: TRBJ2-6; abundance: -; d_gene: -; v_gene: TRBV7-9; CDR3nt: TGTGCCAGCAGCTTTTACGGAGCGGGGACAGGGGCCAACGTCCTGACTTTC; CDR3aa: CASSFYGAGTGANVLTF
j_gene: TRBJ2-2; abundance: few; d_gene: TRBD1; v_gene: TRBV30; CDR3nt: TGTGCCTGTTTGCAGGGGGTTCGGACCGGGGAGCTGTTTTTT; CDR3aa: CACLQGVRTGELFF
j_gene: TRBJ2-5; abundance: -; d_gene: -; v_gene: TRBV19; CDR3nt: TGTGCCAGTAGTGTACTTGTGCGGGCTGGGAAAGAGACCCAGTACTTC; CDR3aa: CASSVLVRAGKETQYF
j_gene: TRBJ2-6; abundance: few; d_gene: TRBD2; v_gene: TRBV11-2; CDR3nt: TGTGCCAGCAGCTTACACGCGGGGGCTGGGGCCAACGTCCTGACTTTC; CDR3aa: CASSLHAGAGANVLTF
j_gene: TRBJ1-5; abundance: -; d_gene: -; v_gene: TRBV4-3; CDR3nt: TGCGCCAGCAGCCAAGACGGGACATCCAATCAGCCCCAGCATTTT; CDR3aa: CASSQDGTSNQPQHF
j_gene: TRBJ1-1; abundance: -; d_gene: TRBD1; v_gene: TRBV6-5; CDR3nt: TGTGCCAGCAGGTCTCCGGGACAGTACACTGAAGCTTTCTTT; CDR3aa: CASRSPGQYTEAFF
j_gene: TRBJ1-1; abundance: -; d_gene: -; v_gene: TRBV27; CDR3nt: TGTGCCAGCAGTCCGGGACTCAGGAACACTGAAGCTTTCTTT; CDR3aa: CASSPGLRNTEAFF
j_gene: TRBJ2-2; abundance: -; d_gene: -; v_gene: TRBV21-1; CDR3nt: TGTGCCAGCAGCACTGGGATTCTAGCGGGGGGGCAGCCTGGCACCGGGGAGCTGTTTTTT; CDR3aa: CASSTGILAGGQPGTGELFF
j_gene: TRBJ1-2; abundance: -; d_gene: TRBD1; v_gene: TRBV2; CDR3nt: TGTGCCAGCAGTGCCCCCGGACAGGGGGTCTATGGCTACACCTTC; CDR3aa: CASSAPGQGVYGYTF
j_gene: TRBJ2-3; abundance: -; d_gene: -; v_gene: TRBV19; CDR3nt: TGTGCCAGTAGTATAGGTACTAGCACAGATACGCAGTATTTT; CDR3aa: CASSIGTSTDTQYF
j_gene: TRBJ2-1; abundance: -; d_gene: -; v_gene: TRBV18; CDR3nt: TGTGCCAGCTCACCAAAGCGGGTAGCCTACAATGAGCAGTTCTTC; CDR3aa: CASSPKRVAYNEQFF
j_gene: TRBJ1-2; abundance: -; d_gene: -; v_gene: TRBV7-6; CDR3nt: TGTGCCAGCAGCTTAGGGGGGGGTGGTGCGATTGAGGGCTACACCTTC; CDR3aa: CASSLGGGGAIEGYTF
j_gene: TRBJ2-7; abundance: -; d_gene: -; v_gene: TRBV5-1; CDR3nt: TGCGCCAGCAGCTTGTTTCCCAGGGAGGCTGGAGAGCAGTACTTC; CDR3aa: CASSLFPREAGEQYF
j_gene: TRBJ1-2; abundance: -; d_gene: -; v_gene: TRBV7-9; CDR3nt: TGTGCCAGCAGCTTAGAAACAGAGATCTATGGCTACACCTTC; CDR3aa: CASSLETEIYGYTF
j_gene: TRBJ2-1; abundance: -; d_gene: TRBD1; v_gene: TRBV5-1; CDR3nt: TGCGCCAGCAGTCAGGGGGAAAACTACAATGAGCAGTTCTTC; CDR3aa: CASSQGENYNEQFF
j_gene: TRBJ1-5; abundance: -; d_gene: TRBD1; v_gene: TRBV29-1; CDR3nt: TGCAGCGTTCTTACAGGGGGGAATCAGCCCCAGCATTTT; CDR3aa: CSVLTGGNQPQHF
j_gene: TRBJ1-1; abundance: -; d_gene: TRBD1; v_gene: TRBV24-1; CDR3nt: TGTGCCACCAGTCATGCCGGGACAGTGAACACTGAAGCTTTCTTT; CDR3aa: CATSHAGTVNTEAFF
j_gene: TRBJ1-3; abundance: few; d_gene: -; v_gene: TRBV4-1; CDR3nt: TGCGCCAGCAGCCAGCGGACAGTCTCTGGAAACACCATATATTTT; CDR3aa: CASSQRTVSGNTIYF
j_gene: TRBJ1-5; abundance: -; d_gene: -; v_gene: TRBV21-1; CDR3nt: TGTGCCAGCAGCTCCAGGGATAATCAGCCCCAGCATTTT; CDR3aa: CASSSRDNQPQHF
j_gene: TRBJ2-3; abundance: -; d_gene: TRBD2; v_gene: TRBV19; CDR3nt: TGTGCCACCCGGACCCTAGCGGCATCAGATACGCAGTATTTT; CDR3aa: CATRTLAASDTQYF
j_gene: TRBJ1-4; abundance: -; d_gene: TRBD1; v_gene: TRBV27; CDR3nt: TGTGCCAGCAGTCCGCCGGGACAGGGGCGGCGGGAAAAACTGTTTTTT; CDR3aa: CASSPPGQGRREKLFF
j_gene: TRBJ1-1; abundance: -; d_gene: -; v_gene: TRBV18; CDR3nt: TGTGCCAGCTCACCAAACGAGGCGGGGACTGAAGCTTTCTTT; CDR3aa: CASSPNEAGTEAFF
j_gene: TRBJ2-1; abundance: -; d_gene: -; v_gene: TRBV5-5; CDR3nt: TGTGCCAGCAGCTCCACGGGGGGCAATCCGGGTGAGCAGTTCTTC; CDR3aa: CASSSTGGNPGEQFF
j_gene: TRBJ2-2; abundance: few; d_gene: -; v_gene: TRBV7-2; CDR3nt: TGTGCCAGCAGCTTAGCGGTCCAGGGGAGAATCGGGGAGCTGTTTTTT; CDR3aa: CASSLAVQGRIGELFF
j_gene: TRBJ1-2; abundance: -; d_gene: TRBD1; v_gene: TRBV9; CDR3nt: TGTGCCAGCAGCCCACAGGGGGTGGGTGGCTATGGCTACACCTTC; CDR3aa: CASSPQGVGGYGYTF
j_gene: TRBJ1-2; abundance: once; d_gene: -; v_gene: TRBV19; CDR3nt: TGTGCCAGTAGTATATGGGAGGGCAGACATTATGGCTACACCTTC; CDR3aa: CASSIWEGRHYGYTF
j_gene: TRBJ1-5; abundance: few; d_gene: TRBD1; v_gene: TRBV20-1; CDR3nt: TGCAGTGCTAGTGGGACAGAGGGCGGCCAGCCCCAGCATTTT; CDR3aa: CSASGTEGGQPQHF
j_gene: TRBJ1-5; abundance: -; d_gene: -; v_gene: TRBV16; CDR3nt: TGTGCCAGCAGCCAGGGGCTTTTCAATCAGCCCCAGCATTTT; CDR3aa: CASSQGLFNQPQHF
j_gene: TRBJ2-3; abundance: -; d_gene: -; v_gene: TRBV4-1; CDR3nt: TGCGCCAGCAGCCAAGACCCGGGGGCAGATACGCAGTATTTT; CDR3aa: CASSQDPGADTQYF
j_gene: TRBJ2-4; abundance: -; d_gene: -; v_gene: TRBV7-2; CDR3nt: TGTGCCAGCAGACAGAGCGGAAACATTCAGTACTTC; CDR3aa: CASRQSGNIQYF
j_gene: TRBJ1-2; abundance: -; d_gene: -; v_gene: TRBV7-2; CDR3nt: TGTGCCAGCAGCTTAGTAGCTGGGTCGGGCTATGGCTACACCTTC; CDR3aa: CASSLVAGSGYGYTF
j_gene: TRBJ2-1; abundance: -; d_gene: -; v_gene: TRBV6-5; CDR3nt: TGTGCCAGCAGAGTTACCGGGACTTCTTACAATGAGCAGTTCTTC; CDR3aa: CASRVTGTSYNEQFF
j_gene: TRBJ2-1; abundance: -; d_gene: -; v_gene: TRBV5-1; CDR3nt: TGCGCCAGCACCACCCAGGGTGAACTCTACAATGAGCAGTTCTTC; CDR3aa: CASTTQGELYNEQFF
j_gene: TRBJ1-5; abundance: -; d_gene: TRBD1; v_gene: TRBV19; CDR3nt: TGTGCCGCCAAGGGACAGTTCAATCAGCCCCAGCATTTT; CDR3aa: CAAKGQFNQPQHF
j_gene: TRBJ2-2; abundance: -; d_gene: TRBD2; v_gene: TRBV4-1; CDR3nt: TGCGCCAGCAGCCAAGGGACCAAAACGACTAGCTTATCCGGGGAGCTGTTTTTT; CDR3aa: CASSQGTKTTSLSGELFF
j_gene: TRBJ1-6; abundance: -; d_gene: -; v_gene: TRBV30; CDR3nt: TGTGCCTGGAGTGATTTGGGCTCTATGCCACCCCTCCACTTT; CDR3aa: CAWSDLGSMPPLHF